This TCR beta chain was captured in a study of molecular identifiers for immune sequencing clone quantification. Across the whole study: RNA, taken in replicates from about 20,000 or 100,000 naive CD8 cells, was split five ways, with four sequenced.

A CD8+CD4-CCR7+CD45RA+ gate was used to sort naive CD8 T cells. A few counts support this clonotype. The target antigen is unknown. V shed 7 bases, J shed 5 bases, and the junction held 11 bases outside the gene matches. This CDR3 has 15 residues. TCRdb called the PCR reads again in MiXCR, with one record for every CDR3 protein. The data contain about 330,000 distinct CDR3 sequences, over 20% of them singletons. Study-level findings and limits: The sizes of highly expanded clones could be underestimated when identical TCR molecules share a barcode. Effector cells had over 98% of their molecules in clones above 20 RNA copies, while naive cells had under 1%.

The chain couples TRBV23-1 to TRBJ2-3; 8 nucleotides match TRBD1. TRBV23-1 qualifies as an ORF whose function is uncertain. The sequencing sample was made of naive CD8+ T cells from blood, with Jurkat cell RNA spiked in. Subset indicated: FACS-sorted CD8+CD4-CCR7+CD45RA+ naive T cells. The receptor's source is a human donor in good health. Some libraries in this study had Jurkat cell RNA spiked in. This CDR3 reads CASKHPGGSEDTQYF. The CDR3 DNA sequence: TGCGCCAGCAAGCACCCAGGGGGCTCGGAAGATACGCAGTATTTT.